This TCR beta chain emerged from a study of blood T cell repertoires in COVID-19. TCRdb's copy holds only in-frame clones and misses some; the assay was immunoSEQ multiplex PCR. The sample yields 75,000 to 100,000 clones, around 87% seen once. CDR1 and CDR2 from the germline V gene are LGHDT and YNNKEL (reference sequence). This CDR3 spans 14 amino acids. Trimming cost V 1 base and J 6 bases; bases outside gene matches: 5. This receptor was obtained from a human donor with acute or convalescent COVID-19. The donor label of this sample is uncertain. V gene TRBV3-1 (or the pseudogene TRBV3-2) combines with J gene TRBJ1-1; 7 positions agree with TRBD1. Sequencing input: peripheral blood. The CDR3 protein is CASSQAPTGPEAFF. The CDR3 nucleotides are TGTGCCAGCAGCCAAGCTCCGACAGGGCCTGAAGCTTTCTTT.